This T cell receptor beta chain emerged from a study of T cell changes during pregnancy in multiple sclerosis. Profiling relied on immunoSEQ multiplex PCR, and the TCRdb table lists in-frame clones only, not all of them. The sample yields fewer than 60,000 clones, about 90% seen once. The clonotype originates from a female donor with multiple sclerosis, enrolled in a pregnancy study. The specimen comprised CD4+ T cells from peripheral blood mononuclear cells, sampled after pregnancy.

The CDR3 bases are TGTGCCAGCAGCTTGGGGCAGGGGTATGAAAAACTGTTTTTT. Amino acid sequence: CASSLGQGYEKLFF. This chain links TRBV5-6 with TRBJ1-4, with D perhaps TRBD1 (6 bases). Germline CDR1 SGHDT, CDR2 YYEEEE. The ends were cut back, 0 bases at V and 6 bases at J, with 9 bases in the middle. CDR3 length: 14 residues.